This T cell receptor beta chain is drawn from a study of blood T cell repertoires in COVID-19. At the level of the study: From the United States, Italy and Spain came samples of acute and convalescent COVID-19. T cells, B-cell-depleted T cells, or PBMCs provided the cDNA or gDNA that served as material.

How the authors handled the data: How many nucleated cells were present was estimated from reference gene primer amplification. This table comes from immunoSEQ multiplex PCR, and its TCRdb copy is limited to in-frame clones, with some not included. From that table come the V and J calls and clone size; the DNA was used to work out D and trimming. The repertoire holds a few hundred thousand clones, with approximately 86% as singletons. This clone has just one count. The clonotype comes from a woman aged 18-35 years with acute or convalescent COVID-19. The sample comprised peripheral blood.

CDR3 sequence: CASSLGSLATGELFF. The DNA for the CDR3 is TGTGCCAGCAGCTTAGGGTCGCTAGCTACCGGGGAGCTGTTTTTT. The rearrangement joins TRBV7-6 to TRBJ2-2, with D perhaps TRBD2 (5 bases). There are 15 residues in the CDR3. Trimming stripped 1 base from V and 5 bases from J, with 11 bases between. The germline CDR1 and CDR2 sequences are SGHVS and FNYEAQ.